This paragraph reports one T cell receptor (beta chain). What it recognizes is unknown. V lost 2 bases and J lost 2, with 13 bases in between. This CDR3 region has 15 residues. Per germline, CDR1 MNHNS and CDR2 SASEGT. Once obtained from cultured CD4+ T cells, the DNA was sequenced using the Oncomine TCR Beta short-read assay. TCRdb fed the PCR reads into MiXCR, producing one record per CDR3 protein. The sample shows roughly 18,000 distinct CDR3 sequences, about 71% of them seen only once. The data originate from a study of vaccination and CD4 T cells after COVID-19. The treatment was: approximately 9-day PBMC culture with coronavirus spike peptide pools or control peptides (ViraFEST assay).

The TCR comes from a human donor who had recovered from COVID-19. The material sequenced was CD4+ T cells from blood, cultured in vitro. V is TRBV6-1 and J is TRBJ2-7; D is possibly TRBD2 (7 bases). DNA of the CDR3: TGTGCCAGCAGTGAACTTTGGGGGGGCCCCTACGAGCAGTACTTC. Amino acids: CASSELWGGPYEQYF.